The clone carrying this TCR beta chain was recorded a few times. Antigen unknown. Germline lookup yields CDR1 SGHRS and CDR2 YFSETQ. V was clipped by 2 bases and J by 1 base; unmatched bases: 8. The CDR3 has 17 amino acids. The data were taken from a study of T cells after yellow fever vaccination. Overall study findings and caveats: Abundant clonotypes from the bulk population could get into FACS-sorted repertoires as contaminants.

TCRdb reprocessed the 5' RACE reads via MiXCR and lists one record per CDR3 protein. The data show 120,000 or so distinct CDR3 sequences, with 12% to 15% seen just once and more than 40% held by the top ten. The sequence was collected from a man between 18 and 29 years old who received the YFV17D yellow fever vaccine. The chain employs TRBV5-1 and TRBJ2-3; 9 bases fit TRBD2. The source material was CD8+ T cells sorted from PBMCs, sampled 5 days after the yellow fever booster vaccination. The CDR3 DNA sequence: TGCGCCAGCAGCTTCGGTCCTAGCGGGGTTCGCACAGATACGCAGTATTTT. Translated: CASSFGPSGVRTDTQYF.